This T cell receptor beta chain derives from a study of PD-L1 blockade in urothelial cancer. Across the whole study: Bladder-origin urothelial cancer in males covered twenty-five of 29 patients. Blood yielded a median of around 150,000 T cells per sample. Overall study results and limits: Patients with below-median pretreatment blood clonality survived longer.

Germline V gives CDR1 SGHVS, CDR2 FQNEAQ. The CDR3 sequence is 14 residues long. V lost 1 base to trimming and J lost 4 bases, with 10 bases between them. Sequenced by immunoSEQ multiplex PCR; TCRdb stores in-frame clones only, minus some. Among 30,000 to 50,000 clones listed, 85% to 90% were seen once. Each patient's cancer was a locally advanced or metastatic urothelial carcinoma. In regard to this clone: Its antigen is not identified.

The chain recombines TRBV7-8 with TRBJ2-5, with D possibly being TRBD1 (5 bases). This clonotype was obtained from a man in his fifties or sixties with urothelial cancer. The sequencing used PBMCs, collected around atezolizumab (anti-PD-L1) treatment. CDR3: CASSLGGFGETQYF. CDR3 nucleotides: TGTGCCAGCAGCTTAGGGGGCTTCGGAGAGACCCAGTACTTC.